The present T cell receptor beta chain was sequenced within a study of regulatory T cells in long-lasting Graves disease. This clonotype was recorded many times. Its antigen is not known. Sample time point: newly diagnosed GD, antithyroid drugs for less than 3 months. PBMCs were the source of the RNA used for TCR sequencing. Staff took approximately 8.7 milliliters of peripheral blood and put it into EDTA tubes. TCR beta libraries were built with iRepertoire HTBI primers and Arm-PCR of CDR3 regions. One entry per CDR3 protein results from TCRdb running MiXCR on the multiplex PCR reads. This table has 550,000 or so distinct CDR3 sequences, around 12% appearing once. Findings of the study overall: Persistent-disease Graves' patients showed less TCR diversity than new cases.

These data also featured in a second study, about T cells in Graves' hyperthyroidism and ophthalmopathy. As that report states: The study left out patients who had uncontrolled infection, other autoimmune disease, pregnancy or lactation. Most clonotypes expanded in the thyroid (above 0.001) were also present in blood.

This clonotype was sampled from a woman aged 25-40 years with Graves disease. The sample consisted of peripheral blood mononuclear cells (PBMCs), taken at new diagnosis, from a patient treated with antithyroid drugs.

CDR3 in DNA: TGTGCCAGCAGAACACCAAAATCCCGGGACAGGGGCTACGAGCAGTACTTC. Translating it yields CASRTPKSRDRGYEQYF. This chain joins TRBV28 and TRBJ2-7, with 10 positions matching TRBD1. The junction had 14 bases not matched to a gene; V was cut back by 6 bases and J by 3 bases. The CDR3 is 17 amino acids. The germline V gene has CDR1 MDHEN and CDR2 SYDVKM.